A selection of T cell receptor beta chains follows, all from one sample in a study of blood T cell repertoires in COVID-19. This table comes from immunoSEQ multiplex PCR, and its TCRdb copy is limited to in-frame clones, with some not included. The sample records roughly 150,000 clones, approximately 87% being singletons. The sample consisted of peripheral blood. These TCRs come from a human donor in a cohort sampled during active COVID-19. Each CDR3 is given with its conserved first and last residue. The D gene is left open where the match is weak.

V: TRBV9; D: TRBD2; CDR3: CASSVGTRGSEQYF
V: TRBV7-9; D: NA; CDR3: CASSLDVGSAREQYF
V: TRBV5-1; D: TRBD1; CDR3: CASSLQGVETQYF
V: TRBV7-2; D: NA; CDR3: CASSLAQDGDTEAFF
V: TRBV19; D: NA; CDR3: CASSIALSGTTYEQYF
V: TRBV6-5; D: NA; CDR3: CASSYSQDSGNTIYF
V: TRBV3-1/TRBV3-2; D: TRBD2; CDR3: CASSQVMRGNEQFF
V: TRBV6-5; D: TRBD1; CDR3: CASRSGQGNYEQYF
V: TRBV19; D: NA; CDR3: CASSSQSNSPLHF
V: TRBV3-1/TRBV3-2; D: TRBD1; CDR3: CASSKPDRLNEQFF
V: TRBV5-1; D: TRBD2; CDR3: CASSSGLGLHNEQFF
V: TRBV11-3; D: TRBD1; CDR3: CASSPRTGAGHTIYF
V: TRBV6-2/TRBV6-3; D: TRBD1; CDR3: CASSYRGPYGYTF
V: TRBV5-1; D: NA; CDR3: CASSPGAGSSYNEQFF
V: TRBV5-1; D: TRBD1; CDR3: CASSLFQGARGETQYF
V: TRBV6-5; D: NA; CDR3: CASTKMGGNYGYTF
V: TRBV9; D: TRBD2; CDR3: CASSGILAGGTDTQYF
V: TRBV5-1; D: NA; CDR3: CASSQDSRGTGELFF
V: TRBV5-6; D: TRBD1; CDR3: CASSPRRGSNTEAFF
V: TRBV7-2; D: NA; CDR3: CASSLEGARGETQYF
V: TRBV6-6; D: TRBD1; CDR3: CASSGGWAIQPQHF
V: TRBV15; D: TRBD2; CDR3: CATSRAAGVHNEQFF
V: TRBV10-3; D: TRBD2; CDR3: CAISLAGATDTQYF
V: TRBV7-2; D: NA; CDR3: CASSSLRNSPLHF
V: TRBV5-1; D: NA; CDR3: CASSLEMGAEQYF
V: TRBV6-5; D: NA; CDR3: CASSYSSSPRGPLHF
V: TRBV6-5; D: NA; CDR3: CASKGGMNTEAFF
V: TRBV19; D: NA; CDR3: CASSTLLVPVYAGYTF
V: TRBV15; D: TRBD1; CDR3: CATSSGQGLRYGYTF
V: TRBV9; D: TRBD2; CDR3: CASSASSSGGNYEQYF
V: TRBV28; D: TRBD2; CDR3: CASSHRLAGGRETQYF
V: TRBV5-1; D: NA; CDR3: CASSLGSNYGYTF
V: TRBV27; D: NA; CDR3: CASSLTPRGNQPQHF
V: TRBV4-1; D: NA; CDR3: CASSQLDTRAGEKLFF
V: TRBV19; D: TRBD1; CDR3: CASSIGTGTIGVRSAEAFF
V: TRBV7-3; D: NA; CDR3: CASSLSPGESDTQYF
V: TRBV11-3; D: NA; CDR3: CASTNPDRFEAFF
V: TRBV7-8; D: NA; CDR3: CASSLNRIGNTIYF
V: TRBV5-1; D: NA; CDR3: CASSLGAVGPAEAFF
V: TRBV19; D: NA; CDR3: CASSRTLRGETQYF
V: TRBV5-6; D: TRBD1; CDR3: CASSLAYFGQGAHTIYF
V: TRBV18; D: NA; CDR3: CASSRIGYEKLFF
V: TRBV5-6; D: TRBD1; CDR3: CASSSQSGTGRAYNEQFF
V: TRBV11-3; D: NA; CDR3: CASSLIDGEGTQYF
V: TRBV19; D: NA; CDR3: CATLGSWVDIENEKLFF
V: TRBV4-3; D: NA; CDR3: CASSQEGVGYTEAFF
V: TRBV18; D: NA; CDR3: CASSRPGSYNEQFF
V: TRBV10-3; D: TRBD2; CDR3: CAIRSGTSGRGDTQYF
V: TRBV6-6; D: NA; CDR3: CASSYLSSDTQYF